This T cell receptor beta chain was documented in a study of blood T cell repertoires in COVID-19. On the study more broadly: Samples of COVID-19 (acute and convalescent) were obtained from the United States, Italy and Spain.

The data were produced by immunoSEQ multiplex PCR, yet TCRdb's version contains in-frame clones alone and is incomplete. The sample contains around 440,000 clones, 88% of which appear only once. The CDR3 spans 15 residues. CDR1 MGHRA and CDR2 YSYEKL come from the germline V gene. Trimming shortened V by 1 base and J by 7 bases, and 15 bases separated the two germline ends. Material: peripheral blood. The chain is built from TRBV4-1 and TRBJ2-3, with unresolved D. The clonotype originates from a woman aged 45-65 years with COVID-19, enrolled during active disease. CDR3 in DNA: TGCGCCAGCAGCCAAGGGGTGCTCACAGTGAATACGCAGTATTTT. It codes for CASSQGVLTVNTQYF.